Listed here is a single TCR beta chain. Only in-frame clones appear in the TCRdb table, and some are missing; sequencing was by immunoSEQ multiplex PCR. The sample lists approximately 90,000 clones, 60% to 85% occurring once. The data are from a study of blood T cell repertoires in COVID-19. As for the study in general: Acute and convalescent COVID-19 specimens originated in the United States, Italy and Spain. T cells, B-cell-depleted T cells, or PBMCs supplied cDNA or gDNA.

V was cut by 8 bases and J by 2 bases, with 9 bases left in between. Per germline, CDR1 MNHEY and CDR2 SVGAGI. The CDR3 is made up of 12 amino acids. The receptor was derived from a human donor in a cohort sampled during active COVID-19. What was sequenced was peripheral blood. V is TRBV6-5 and J is TRBJ2-5; D not certain. The CDR3 is CASRRGQETQYF. CDR3 nucleotide sequence: TGTGCCAGCCGGCGCGGACAAGAGACCCAGTACTTC.